This T cell receptor beta chain is from a study of T cell changes during pregnancy in multiple sclerosis. Germline loops: CDR1 SGDLS, CDR2 YYNGEE. The CDR3 has 15 residues. V lost 2 bases to trimming and J lost 2 bases; unmatched junction nucleotides: 6. TCRdb's table, derived via immunoSEQ multiplex PCR, lists solely in-frame clones and lacks some. The sample consists of 45,000 to 65,000 clones, approximately 91% of them appearing once. The sequence was obtained from a female donor with multiple sclerosis, enrolled in a pregnancy study. The source was CD4+ T cells from peripheral blood mononuclear cells, collected in the third trimester of pregnancy. V and J are TRBV9 and TRBJ2-7; 8 positions agree with TRBD2. The CDR3 is CASSVRGEVAYEQYF. The CDR3 nucleotides read TGTGCCAGCAGCGTGCGGGGGGAGGTGGCCTACGAGCAGTACTTC.